This TCR beta chain appears in the sequencing data of a study of blood T cell repertoires in COVID-19. The wider study: From T cells, B-cell-depleted T cells, or PBMCs came the material, which was cDNA or gDNA.

Some clones are missing from TCRdb's copy, which holds only in-frame ones; the method was immunoSEQ multiplex PCR. This sample has 14,000 or so clones, with approximately 80% found just once. The junction had 10 bases not matched to a gene; V was cut back by 2 bases and J by 6 bases. Germline V gene lookup returns CDR1 MNHEY and CDR2 SVGEGT. CDR3 length: 16 residues. The sequencing input was peripheral blood. The V gene is TRBV6-2 or TRBV6-3, the J gene TRBJ2-7; 10 bases are a match to TRBD2. This clonotype was obtained from a human donor in a cohort sampled during active COVID-19. The DNA of the CDR3 is TGTGCCAGCAGTTACCCCTTCTATCGGACTAGCGGCGAGCAGTACTTC. Translating gives CASSYPFYRTSGEQYF.